Presented here are 28 T cell receptor beta chains from one specimen sequenced in a study of T cells in Graves' hyperthyroidism and ophthalmopathy. TCR beta CDR3 sequences were amplified from RNA transcripts. The study used the HTBI primer set for a first-round RT-PCR of the TCR CDR3. TCRdb reanalysed the multiplex PCR reads using MiXCR and keeps one entry per CDR3 protein. The sample records over 650,000 distinct CDR3 sequences, 45% being singletons. Sequences were obtained from peripheral blood or thyroid tissue (not recorded which). Every receptor here comes from an adult man with Graves' disease, either hyperthyroidism or ophthalmopathy (not recorded which).

The chain combines TRBV7-8 with TRBJ1-5, with D perhaps matching TRBD1 (5 bases). Looked up from germline, CDR1 is SGHVS and CDR2 is FQNEAQ. Trimming shortened V by 5 bases and J by 3 bases, and 17 bases separated the two germline ends. The CDR3 is made up of 16 amino acids. CDR3 residues: CASSGRYRDPNQPQHF. The CDR3 DNA reads TGTGCCAGCAGCGGTAGATACCGGGACCCCAATCAGCCCCAGCATTTT.

The chain is built from TRBV9 and TRBJ2-7; 13 positions agree with TRBD2. The germline CDR1 and CDR2 sequences are SGDLS and YYNGEE. V was clipped by 2 bases and J by 1 base; unmatched bases: 0. This CDR3 region has 15 residues. CDR3 sequence (DNA): TGTGCCAGCAGCGTGACTAGCGGGAGGTCCTACGAGCAGTACTTC. Translated, it gives CASSVTSGRSYEQYF.

The chain links TRBV20-1 to TRBJ2-7; 8 nucleotides line up with TRBD1. V gave up 3 bases and J gave up 6 bases; unmatched junction bases: 10. Germline CDR1 DFQATT, CDR2 SNEGSKA (reference sequence). CDR3 size: 14 residues. CDR3 sequence (DNA): TGCAGTGCTAGCGCGGGGCAGGGGGCTGTCGAGCAGTACTTC. Its protein is CSASAGQGAVEQYF.

Comment on this clonotype: A much larger clone sits a single nucleotide away, making a read error possible. The genes are TRBV7-9 and TRBJ1-2, with D possibly being TRBD1 (5 bases). Germline CDR1 is SEHNR and CDR2 is FQNEAQ (reference sequence). This CDR3 is built from 14 residues. V was cut by 5 bases and J by 6 bases, with 16 bases left in between. The CDR3, as DNA: TGTGCCAGCAGCACTTCAGGGAACCTACATGGCTACACCTTC. This encodes CASSTSGNLHGYTF.

This clonotype was found many times. The chain couples TRBV12-3 or TRBV12-4 to TRBJ1-1; D may be TRBD1 (5 bases). Trimming took 0 bases from V and 0 from J, leaving 8 bases between them. This CDR3 has 15 amino acids. CDR3 nucleotide sequence: TGTGCCAGCAGTTTAGCGGGACGGTTGAACACTGAAGCTTTCTTT. Protein: CASSLAGRLNTEAFF.

Notes on this clonotype: A read error may produce the germline difference seen at one junction end. The rearrangement joins TRBV20-1 to TRBJ2-5; D perhaps matches TRBD1 (6 bases). Germline-derived CDR1 and CDR2 are DFQATT and SNEGSKA (reference sequence). The CDR3 runs 18 residues. Written as DNA, the CDR3 is TGCAGTGCTAGGAACGGCAGGGGACACACCTTAAACCAGGAGACCCAGTACTTC. Translation gives CSARNGRGHTLNQETQYF.

This clonotype was seen many times. The V gene is TRBV6-6, the J gene TRBJ2-2; tentatively, D is TRBD1 (5 bases). V was cut by 6 bases and J by 5 bases, with 10 bases left in between. Looked up from germline, CDR1 is MNHNY and CDR2 is SVGAGI (reference sequence). The CDR3 consists of 13 residues. The CDR3 spells CASSPRETGELFF. The CDR3 DNA sequence: TGTGCCAGCAGCCCCAGGGAAACCGGGGAGCTGTTTTTT.

CDR3 nucleotides: TGTGCCACCAGCAGAGGGGACGAGCAGTACTTC. Its protein is CATSRGDEQYF. The chain uses TRBV15 and TRBJ2-7; no reliable D call. V lost 1 base and J lost 5, with 3 bases in between. Germline lookup yields CDR1 LNHNV and CDR2 YYDKDF (reference sequence). The CDR3 consists of 11 residues.

The chain combines TRBV7-9 with TRBJ2-7; 7 bases are shared with TRBD2. Per the germline V gene, CDR1 is SEHNR and CDR2 is FQNEAQ (reference sequence). The CDR3 runs to 12 residues. CDR3 region: CATSVHSYEQYF. Here the CDR3 DNA reads TGTGCTACTAGCGTTCACTCCTACGAGCAGTACTTC.

The chain couples TRBV7-2 to TRBJ1-2, with 8 bases matching TRBD1. CDR1 is SGHTA and CDR2 is FQGNSA in the germline V gene. The CDR3 is 16 residues long. V lost 5 bases, J lost 8 bases, and 16 bases stayed unmatched. The CDR3 DNA sequence: TGTGCCAGCAGCCAAACCACCGACAGGGGATCAGAGGGCTACACCTTC. This sequence encodes CASSQTTDRGSEGYTF.

The rearrangement joins TRBV7-8 to TRBJ2-7; 9 bases are shared with TRBD2. V lost 5 bases, J lost 0 bases, and 5 bases stayed unmatched. The germline gives CDR1 SGHVS, CDR2 FQNEAQ. This CDR3 comprises 15 residues. This CDR3 is CASSLLSGSSYEQYF. CDR3 sequence (DNA): TGTGCCAGCAGCCTCCTTAGCGGGAGCTCCTACGAGCAGTACTTC.

The genes are TRBV2 and TRBJ1-5; 11 positions agree with TRBD1. Germline V gene lookup returns CDR1 SNHLY and CDR2 FYNNEI. CDR3 length: 16 amino acids. The V and J ends lost 7 bases and 1 base, in that order; junction bases with no gene match: 6. The CDR3 DNA follows: TGTGCCAGCACTAAGGACAGGGGGCTCAGCAATCAGCCCCAGCATTTT. Its protein is CASTKDRGLSNQPQHF.

The J gene is TRBJ1-5, the V gene TRBV10-3; maybe TRBD1 (5 bases). Germline values: CDR1 ENHRY, CDR2 SYGVKD. Trimming removed 3 bases from V and 5 bases from J, with 11 bases in between. The CDR3 loop spans 14 amino acids. The CDR3 is CAISEVAGYQPQHF. CDR3 nucleotides: TGTGCCATCAGTGAAGTGGCAGGGTATCAGCCCCAGCATTTT.

This clonotype came up many times. V and J are TRBV2 and TRBJ1-5, with D maybe TRBD1 (5 bases). With 5 bases removed from V and 1 base from J, the gap between germline ends came to 9 bases. Germline V lookup: CDR1 SNHLY, CDR2 FYNNEI. The length of the CDR3 is 14 residues. CDR3 sequence reads: CASSSGLSNQPQHF. The DNA for the CDR3 is TGTGCCAGCAGTTCAGGGCTAAGCAATCAGCCCCAGCATTTT.

This clonotype was seen many times. This chain joins TRBV25-1 and TRBJ1-3, with 8 nucleotides matching TRBD1. V gave up 6 bases and J gave up 4 bases; unmatched junction bases: 11. This CDR3 contains 16 residues. Germline V gene data show CDR1 as MGHDK and CDR2 as SYGVNS. DNA for the CDR3: TGTGCCAGCAGCCTCCTCGGCGGGACAGGCGGAAACACCATATATTTT. Translated, it gives CASSLLGGTGGNTIYF.

Remarks on this clonotype: A junction end diverges from the germline sequence, so it may reflect a read error. V and J are TRBV13 and TRBJ2-5, with 11 bases identical to TRBD2. CDR1 is PRHDT and CDR2 is FYEKMQ in the germline V gene (reference sequence). The CDR3 runs 15 residues. CDR3 nucleotide sequence: TGTGCCAGCAGTTTAGGCTCCGGGACTAGCGGGACCCAGTACTTC. This codes for CASSLGSGTSGTQYF.

This clonotype was detected a few times. The V and J genes are TRBV20-1 and TRBJ2-5; D is uncertain. This CDR3 is 13 amino acids long. Looked up from germline, CDR1 is DFQATT and CDR2 is SNEGSKA (reference sequence). Trimming removed 1 base at V and 5 bases at J, with 11 bases between. This CDR3 reads CSARVVGWETQYF. The DNA for the CDR3 is TGCAGTGCTAGAGTTGTAGGGTGGGAGACCCAGTACTTC.

Worth noting for this clonotype: Its ends do not fully match the called genes, so a read error is possible. The CDR3 DNA is TGTGCCAGCAGTTACGGACAGGGTCTCGGGAGTGAAAAACTGTTTTTT. Amino acid sequence: CASSYGQGLGSEKLFF. The rearrangement joins TRBV10-3 to TRBJ1-4; 8 bases map to TRBD1. The germline V gene has CDR1 ENHRY and CDR2 SYGVKD. This CDR3 is 16 amino acids long.

This clonotype was found many times. The chain is built from TRBV25-1 and TRBJ1-2, with D possibly being TRBD1 (6 bases). From germline, CDR1 is MGHDK and CDR2 SYGVNS. This CDR3 comprises 12 residues. Trimming pared 8 bases from V and 5 bases from J, leaving 12 bases between. The DNA for the CDR3 is TGTGCCAGCGGAGGAACAGGGTATGGCTACACCTTC. Translated, it gives CASGGTGYGYTF.

The chain combines TRBV2 with TRBJ1-1; D is unresolved. The CDR3 has 12 amino acids. CDR1 is SNHLY, CDR2 FYNNEI, per germline. Trimming removed 8 bases from V and 1 base from J, with 8 bases in between. CDR3 in DNA: TGTGCCAGCTCCTGGCGGAACACTGAAGCTTTCTTT. Amino acids: CASSWRNTEAFF.

This clonotype was counted at least ten times. J is TRBJ1-5 and V is TRBV7-9; D remains unclear. Germline V gene sequence: CDR1 SEHNR, CDR2 FQNEAQ (reference sequence). The ends were cut back, 6 bases at V and 2 bases at J, with 11 bases in the middle. CDR3 length: 14 amino acids. The CDR3 coding sequence is TGTGCCAGCAGTCTCGCACACGGCAATCAGCCCCAGCATTTT. This encodes CASSLAHGNQPQHF. Supplemented by reference TRBV7-9 and TRBJ1-5, the full variable domain reads DTGVSQNPRHKITKRGQNVTFRCDPISEHNRLYWYRQTLGQGPEFLTYFQNEAQLEKSRLLSDRFSAERPKGSFSTLEIQRTEQGDSAMYLCASSLAHGNQPQHFGDGTRLSIL.

This clonotype was recorded a few times. This chain links TRBV20-1 with TRBJ1-6; 8 nucleotides align to TRBD1. V was clipped by 0 bases and J by 10 bases; unmatched bases: 8. The CDR3 loop spans 15 amino acids. Germline CDR1 reads DFQATT; CDR2 reads SNEGSKA (reference sequence). CDR3 loop: CSARDRTGSVSPLHF. CDR3 in DNA: TGCAGTGCTAGAGATAGGACAGGGTCTGTATCACCCCTCCACTTT.

A few counts support this clonotype. The rearrangement joins TRBV6-5 to TRBJ1-1; no firm D call. The CDR3 spans 12 residues. V was shortened by 5 bases and J by 4 bases, with 8 bases between the two germline ends. The germline gives CDR1 MNHEY, CDR2 SVGAGI. The CDR3 DNA reads as TGTGCCAGCAGTACGAGGACCACTGAAGCTTTCTTT. Translation: CASSTRTTEAFF.

In this sample, this clonotype turned up a few times. The chain employs TRBV19 and TRBJ1-5; D call uncertain. CDR3 length: 15 amino acids. Trimming took off 6 bases at V and 1 base at J, with 13 bases between the two ends. Germline V gene lookup returns CDR1 LNHDA and CDR2 SQIVND (reference sequence). CDR3: CASSPQSGSNQPQHF. As DNA, the CDR3 is TGTGCCAGTAGCCCACAGAGCGGAAGCAATCAGCCCCAGCATTTT.

This sequence joins TRBV2 and TRBJ1-1, with D perhaps TRBD1 (5 bases). CDR1 is SNHLY, CDR2 FYNNEI, per germline. V was shortened by 6 bases and J by 7 bases, with 18 bases between the two germline ends. This CDR3 is 14 amino acids long. The CDR3 DNA sequence: TGTGCCAGCAGCCAAGGCTGGGGCGACAGTGAAGCTTTCTTT. Its translation is CASSQGWGDSEAFF.

This clonotype was detected once. Because it lacks the conserved phenylalanine or tryptophan at the end, this CDR3 is likely a read error. Because the CDR3's place on the DNA is in doubt, the DNA is left out and the CDR3 is given as listed by TCRdb. The chain recombines TRBV2 with TRBJ1-4; TRBD1, the D gene given by the table, was not confirmed from the DNA. The germline CDR1 and CDR2 sequences are SNHLY and FYNNEI. A total of 10 residues make up the CDR3, ends included. The CDR3 reads CASSEAGGWY.

The chain links TRBV29-1 to TRBJ1-3; TRBD1 aligns across 10 bases. There are 15 residues in the CDR3. From germline, CDR1 is SQVTM and CDR2 ANQGSEA. J lost 3 bases, V lost 8 bases, and 10 bases had no gene match. CDR3 coding DNA: TGCAGCACACGACACCGGGACAGGGGTGGAAACACCATATATTTT. It yields the protein CSTRHRDRGGNTIYF.

The chain couples TRBV19 to TRBJ2-5; 9 bases agree with TRBD1. The germline gives CDR1 LNHDA, CDR2 SQIVND (reference sequence). The CDR3 totals 13 residues. The V segment lost 5 bases and the J segment 9 bases; nucleotides outside the gene matches: 7. DNA of the CDR3: TGTGCCAGTAGTCCCCAGGACAGGGGAGCCCAGTACTTC. It specifies CASSPQDRGAQYF.